This is a list of T cell receptor beta chains from one sample in a study of T cell clonotyping in hematopoietic cell transplantation. Sequenced by immunoSEQ multiplex PCR; TCRdb stores in-frame clones only, minus some. The table includes over 4,500 clones, about two thirds detected once. Sequenced here: PBMCs, sampled 100 days after allogeneic stem cell transplant. The receptors stem from a female patient aged 50 to 60 who had an allogeneic stem cell transplant, so the T cells may come from the graft donor. Some clones in this sample may be carry-over from other donors' samples. Both conserved end residues are part of each CDR3. The D gene is left open where the match is weak. The listing skips clone size in some rows; elsewhere it reads once, few, many or a size class.

CDR3 DNA,CDR3 protein,clone size,D gene,V gene,J gene
TGCGCCAGCAGCAGGGGACCCCCCAGCTCCTACGAGCAGTACTTC,CASSRGPPSSYEQYF,-,-,TRBV5-1,TRBJ2-7
TGTGCCAGCAGCTTAGGAACAGGGGATGGGAAAGAGACCCAGTACTTC,CASSLGTGDGKETQYF,few,TRBD1,TRBV11-3,TRBJ2-5
TGTGCCAGCAGCTTTTCGGGGACTGAAGCTTTCTTT,CASSFSGTEAFF,once,-,TRBV11-2,TRBJ1-1
TGCAGTGCCGACCGAGGTGGCTACACCTTC,CSADRGGYTF,-,-,TRBV20-1,TRBJ1-2
TGTGCCAGCAGCCCCTACTCGGGGGTTGGGCAGCCCCAGCATTTT,CASSPYSGVGQPQHF,once,-,TRBV11-3,TRBJ1-5
TGTGCCAGCAGAGCAAGGGGAAACCCGAACACTGAAGCTTTCTTT,CASRARGNPNTEAFF,-,-,TRBV9,TRBJ1-1
TGCAGTGCTAACTATGGACAGGGGTTATTT,CSANYGQGLF,-,TRBD1,TRBV20-1,TRBJ1-6
TGTGCCAGCAGTTGGGCAGGGGAGCAGTTCTTC,CASSWAGEQFF,-,-,TRBV27,TRBJ2-1
TGTGCCAGCAGTGAAAACTCGCTTGTACTGTTTTTT,CASSENSLVLFF,-,-,TRBV2,TRBJ1-4
TGTGCCAGCAGTTTGGGACCCTCCTACGAGCAGTACTTC,CASSLGPSYEQYF,-,-,TRBV27,TRBJ2-7
TGTGCCAGCCGGACTAGCGGGACGGGGGAGCAGTACTTC,CASRTSGTGEQYF,-,TRBD2,TRBV6-5,TRBJ2-7
TGCGCCAGCAGAGAGGACGGAGAGACTAGCGGGAGGACGTTCTTC,CASREDGETSGRTFF,-,TRBD2,TRBV5-1,TRBJ2-1
TGTGCCAGCAGTTTTGAACTACCCGGGGAGCTGTTTTTT,CASSFELPGELFF,-,-,TRBV28,TRBJ2-2
TGTGCCAGCAGCATCCGACCAGCGGGAGGAAAGGGTAATGAGCAGTTCTTC,CASSIRPAGGKGNEQFF,few,TRBD2,TRBV5-6,TRBJ2-1
TGTGCCAGCAGTTACGCCGGGACAGCAATTAACTATGGCTACACCTTC,CASSYAGTAINYGYTF,-,TRBD1,TRBV6-4,TRBJ1-2
TGTGCCTGGAATCCCCCCGGAGGCGAGCAGTACTTC,CAWNPPGGEQYF,-,-,TRBV30,TRBJ2-7
TGTGCCAGCAGCTTAGATTTGTCTAGCGGGACAGTTTACGAGCAGTACTTC,CASSLDLSSGTVYEQYF,few,TRBD2,TRBV11-2,TRBJ2-7
TGTGCCAGCAGCTTGGGGGGGGACTTCTACGAGCAGTACTTC,CASSLGGDFYEQYF,-,-,TRBV5-6,TRBJ2-7
TGTGCCAGTAGTATACGACTAGCGGGTAGCACAGATACGCAGTATTTT,CASSIRLAGSTDTQYF,-,TRBD2,TRBV19,TRBJ2-3
TGTGCCAGCACTCCTGCTGTCTCCTACGAGCAGTACTTC,CASTPAVSYEQYF,few,-,TRBV2,TRBJ2-7
TGTGCCAGCAGTTTGTTTCGAGCGCGCACAGATACGCAGTATTTT,CASSLFRARTDTQYF,-,-,TRBV27,TRBJ2-3
TGTGCCAGCAGCCCGGGACAGGGTCGCGAGCAGTACTTC,CASSPGQGREQYF,-,TRBD1,TRBV11-2,TRBJ2-7
TGTGCCACCAGCAGTGGCGGCACGCAGTATTTT,CATSSGGTQYF,few,-,TRBV15,TRBJ2-3
TGTGCCAGCAGCCAAGGAGCGGGAGGGCCCGACACCGGGGAGCTGTTTTTT,CASSQGAGGPDTGELFF,-,TRBD2,TRBV4-2,TRBJ2-2
TGCGCCAGCAGGTGGGAGTGGTCCCCTCAGGTTGAGCAGTTCTTC,CASRWEWSPQVEQFF,-,-,TRBV5-1,TRBJ2-1
TGTGCCAGCAGCTCTACCGGGAGCCACAATGAGCAGTTCTTC,CASSSTGSHNEQFF,-,-,TRBV7-3,TRBJ2-1
TGCGCCAGCAGCTTGGCAGGGACAGGGTCCACTGAAGCTTTCTTT,CASSLAGTGSTEAFF,-,TRBD1,TRBV5-1,TRBJ1-1
TGTGCCAGCAGCTCCGGGCCCGGAATAAACTCTGGAAACACCATATATTTT,CASSSGPGINSGNTIYF,-,-,TRBV5-5,TRBJ1-3
TGTGCCAGCAGTTCGAGACTAGCGGGGAGCACAGATACGCAGTATTTT,CASSSRLAGSTDTQYF,few,TRBD2,TRBV27,TRBJ2-3
TGCAGGGCTGGGCCGTGGGGGGAGTATTTT,CRAGPWGEYF,-,-,TRBV20-1,TRBJ2-3
TGCGCCAGCAGCCAACTAGCGGGAGACGCCTACGAGCAGTACTTC,CASSQLAGDAYEQYF,-,TRBD2,TRBV4-3,TRBJ2-7
TGTGCCTGGAGCTCCGGGCAGGGTAGCAATCAGCCCCAGCATTTT,CAWSSGQGSNQPQHF,-,-,TRBV30,TRBJ1-5
TGTGCCAGCTCACCGGACGGTGCTAGGACCCAGTACTTC,CASSPDGARTQYF,medium-sized,-,TRBV18,TRBJ2-5
TGTGCCAGCAGCCTGAGAAGGGGAGTTAATGAAAAACTGTTTTTT,CASSLRRGVNEKLFF,-,-,TRBV11-1,TRBJ1-4
TGTGCCAGCAGCCAAGATTGGCAGGGCCTCGGGACTAGCGAGTACTTC,CASSQDWQGLGTSEYF,-,TRBD2,TRBV4-2,TRBJ2-5
TGTGCCAGCAGCCCCTACCGAGGAGGAAATGAAAAACTGTTTTTT,CASSPYRGGNEKLFF,-,-,TRBV7-2,TRBJ1-4
TGTGCCAGCAGTTCCCCGGGACAGGGGGCCTATGGCTACACCTTC,CASSSPGQGAYGYTF,-,TRBD1,TRBV28,TRBJ1-2
TGTGCCAGCAGCTTAGATAGGGCCCCCTCCAATGAGCAGTTCTTC,CASSLDRAPSNEQFF,-,-,TRBV7-7,TRBJ2-1
TGCGCCAGCAGCCAAGGTCCAGGCGGGGCCAACGTCCTGACTTTC,CASSQGPGGANVLTF,-,-,TRBV4-3,TRBJ2-6
TGTGCCAGCAGCCAAGGGTCCTGGACGGGGGAAAAACTGTTTTTT,CASSQGSWTGEKLFF,-,-,TRBV14,TRBJ1-4
TGCGCCAGCAGCCCCGAGGACGCCCGGGAGACCCAGTACTTC,CASSPEDARETQYF,-,-,TRBV5-1,TRBJ2-5
TGTGCCAGCAGCCAGCTAACAGGGGGAACTAATGAAAAACTGTTTTTT,CASSQLTGGTNEKLFF,-,TRBD1,TRBV4-2,TRBJ1-4
TGTGCCAGCAGCTCCGACGCAGGGTGGGGTCCATCCTACGAGCAGTACTTC,CASSSDAGWGPSYEQYF,-,-,TRBV7-9,TRBJ2-7
TGTGCCAGCAGCTTAGATAGCGGGAGTCTTGGGGAGACCCAGTACTTC,CASSLDSGSLGETQYF,few,TRBD2,TRBV11-2,TRBJ2-5
TGTGCCAGCAGTTTTACAGGGGGCGGCTATCAGCCCCAGCATTTT,CASSFTGGGYQPQHF,-,TRBD1,TRBV28,TRBJ1-5
TGTGCCAGCAGTGAAACGGGGGTAGGTGAGCAGTTCTTC,CASSETGVGEQFF,-,-,TRBV2,TRBJ2-1
TGTGCCAGCAGTACCGGGGAAGACTACGAGCAGTACTTC,CASSTGEDYEQYF,-,-,TRBV11-3,TRBJ2-7
TGTGCCAGCAGCTCTTATTCTTATACGCAGTATTTT,CASSSYSYTQYF,-,-,TRBV7-2,TRBJ2-3
TGTGCCAGCAGTCCCGGGAGTGAGCAGTTCTTC,CASSPGSEQFF,-,-,TRBV6-1,TRBJ2-1
TGTGCCAGCAGTTGGACTAGCGGGGGGTACGAGCAGTACTTC,CASSWTSGGYEQYF,-,TRBD2,TRBV27,TRBJ2-7
TGTGCCAGCAGGGACCGGGGGGGCTTGCAGACCCAGTACTTC,CASRDRGGLQTQYF,-,TRBD2,TRBV5-8,TRBJ2-5
TGTGCCAGCAAGATAGCGGTATACGAGCAGTACTTC,CASKIAVYEQYF,large,-,TRBV2,TRBJ2-7
TGCAGCGTTGAAGACCTCGCCGGGCAGTTCTTC,CSVEDLAGQFF,-,-,TRBV29-1,TRBJ2-1
TGCGCCAGCAGTAGCCTGGGATCGCGAAAGACCTATGGCTACACCTTC,CASSSLGSRKTYGYTF,-,-,TRBV10-1,TRBJ1-2
TGTGCCAGCAGCCCCGTTCGCCCAAATGAGCAGTTCTTC,CASSPVRPNEQFF,-,-,TRBV28,TRBJ2-1
TGTGCCGCCGCAGGGTCCGGGAATGAGCAGTTCTTC,CAAAGSGNEQFF,-,-,TRBV30,TRBJ2-1
TGTGCCAGCAGTCAACCGGGACAGAACACCGGGGAGCTGTTTTTT,CASSQPGQNTGELFF,-,-,TRBV28,TRBJ2-2
TGTGCCAGCAGTTCGAGACTAGCGGGAGGGACAGATACGCAGTATTTT,CASSSRLAGGTDTQYF,large,TRBD2,TRBV27,TRBJ2-3